This TCR beta chain was captured in a study of blood T cell repertoires in COVID-19. This table comes from immunoSEQ multiplex PCR, and its TCRdb copy is limited to in-frame clones, with some not included. The top ten clones hold over 30% of a sample with under 85,000 clones, 83% of them seen once. Germline lookup yields CDR1 LNHDA and CDR2 SQIVND (reference sequence). V lost 7 bases, J lost 3 bases, and 25 bases lay in between. The CDR3 length is 18 residues. The chain uses TRBV19 and TRBJ2-1; D possibly corresponds to TRBD2 (7 bases). The sequenced sample consisted of peripheral blood. The TCR was taken from an elderly man with active or convalescent COVID-19. In DNA form, the CDR3 reads TGTGCCAGTACCACCCTCTCGGGGGGCCTGGGGGGCTACAATGAGCAGTTCTTC. Translated: CASTTLSGGLGGYNEQFF.